The 29 T cell receptor beta chains in this list originate from one sample, sequenced in a study of chemoradiotherapy in HPV16-positive cancers. Assay: immunoSEQ multiplex PCR; the TCRdb copy retains only in-frame clones and omits some. The profile shows 25,000 to 35,000 clones, approximately 91% of them singletons. The material was blood, obtained from a patient who underwent chemoradiotherapy. The receptors derive from a human donor with HPV-associated anogenital cancer.

In this sample, this clone turned up a few times. The chain combines TRBV6-5 with TRBJ2-5; 8 nucleotides match TRBD2. Unmatched junction bases numbered 6, after V lost 8 bases and J lost 4 bases. CDR1 is MNHEY, CDR2 SVGAGI, per germline. CDR3 length: 13 residues. CDR3 protein: CASCRGGRETQYF. Written as DNA, the CDR3 is TGTGCCAGCTGTCGGGGGGGCCGAGAGACCCAGTACTTC.

The CDR3 loop is CASSLLRGTFVEQYF. In DNA form, the CDR3 reads TGTGCCAGCAGCTTGTTACGGGGAACCTTTGTAGAGCAGTACTTC. The J gene is TRBJ2-7, the V gene TRBV5-6; a possible D gene is TRBD2 (5 bases). The length of the CDR3 is 15 residues. From germline, CDR1 is SGHDT and CDR2 YYEEEE. V dropped 1 base and J dropped 7 bases, with 18 bases sitting between them.

Here the CDR3 reads CASSLSRLYEQYF. DNA of the CDR3: TGTGCCAGCAGCTTATCTCGCCTCTACGAGCAGTACTTC. The chain couples TRBV7-6 to TRBJ2-7; D unclear. Germline CDR1 and CDR2: SGHVS and FNYEAQ. The CDR3 sequence is 13 residues long. V lost 2 bases and J 3 bases, leaving 8 bases between the germline ends.

The chain couples TRBV11-1 to TRBJ2-3, with TRBD1 matching over 10 bases. Germline CDR1 and CDR2: SGHAT and FQDESV (reference sequence). The CDR3 is 15 residues long. V trimming: 4 bases; J trimming: 7 bases; junction bases outside the gene matches: 8. CDR3 sequence reads: CASSSHRDRGNTQYF. CDR3 DNA sequence: TGTGCCAGCAGCTCCCACCGGGACAGGGGTAATACGCAGTATTTT.

This clone was recorded only once. This CDR3 is CASSEFEGATEAFF. DNA for the CDR3: TGTGCCAGCAGTGAATTCGAGGGGGCGACTGAAGCTTTCTTT. The chain has TRBV2 and TRBJ1-1; 7 bases line up with TRBD1. V was pared by 2 bases and J by 5 bases, with 5 bases of the junction left unmatched. The CDR3 totals 14 residues. Looked up from germline, CDR1 is SNHLY and CDR2 is FYNNEI. The full variable domain, its missing parts supplied by reference TRBV2 and TRBJ1-1, is EPEVTQTPSHQVTQMGQEVILRCVPISNHLYFYWYRQILGQKVEFLVSFYNNEISEKSEIFDDQFSVERPDGSNFTLKIRSTKLEDSAMYFCASSEFEGATEAFFGQGTRLTVV.

The sample holds one count of this clone. The rearrangement links TRBV27 to TRBJ1-2, with 9 nucleotides matching TRBD1. Germline CDR1 reads MNHEY; CDR2 reads SMNVEV (reference sequence). Trimming cost V 6 bases and J 4 bases; bases outside gene matches: 6. The CDR3 totals 14 residues. CDR3 protein: CASRWTGDFYGYTF. CDR3 sequence (DNA): TGTGCCAGCAGGTGGACAGGGGATTTCTATGGCTACACCTTC.

In nucleotides, the CDR3 is TGTGCTAGTGGTCCCGGACAGCGGGCCACAGATACGCAGTATTTT. As protein: CASGPGQRATDTQYF. The chain has TRBV12-5 and TRBJ2-3; tentatively, D is TRBD1 or TRBD2 (6 bases each). Germline lookup yields CDR1 LGHNT and CDR2 FRNRAP. The ends were cut back, 5 bases at V and 2 bases at J, with 14 bases in the middle. The CDR3 spans 15 residues.

V is TRBV4-1 and J is TRBJ1-2; 7 nucleotides agree with TRBD1. The V and J ends lost 1 base and 2 bases, in that order; junction bases with no gene match: 4. Looked up from germline, CDR1 is MGHRA and CDR2 is YSYEKL. This CDR3 region has 15 residues. The CDR3 spells CASSQGQGENYGYTF. CDR3 nucleotide sequence: TGCGCCAGCAGCCAAGGACAGGGCGAGAACTATGGCTACACCTTC.

The rearrangement uses TRBV11-2 and TRBJ1-4; no firm D call. V lost 2 bases and J lost 10, with 14 bases in between. The CDR3 loop spans 14 amino acids. Germline CDR1 SGHAT, CDR2 FQNNGV. The DNA of the CDR3 is TGTGCCAGCAGCTTACCGGTCGAGGGCGGAAAACTGTTTTTT. Translated, it gives CASSLPVEGGKLFF.

This clone was observed a few times. The chain has TRBV2 and TRBJ1-5, with a weak D call TRBD1 (5 bases). Germline CDR1 is SNHLY and CDR2 is FYNNEI. Trimming pared 7 bases from V and 4 bases from J, leaving 20 bases between. The CDR3 spans 16 residues. CDR3 sequence (DNA): TGTGCCAGCATGAGGGGCAGGGAGAGACCTAATCAGCCCCAGCATTTT. This sequence encodes CASMRGRERPNQPQHF.

This chain uses TRBV7-3 with TRBJ2-2; 8 bases match TRBD2. The CDR3 contains 16 residues. The V and J ends lost 3 bases and 3 bases, in that order; junction bases with no gene match: 6. CDR1 and CDR2 (germline): SGHTA, FQGTGA. The CDR3: CASSFGGAGDTGELFF. The DNA for the CDR3 is TGTGCCAGCAGCTTCGGGGGGGCTGGCGACACCGGGGAGCTGTTTTTT.

J is TRBJ2-3 and V is TRBV4-2; 13 bases are shared with TRBD2. CDR1 and CDR2 from the germline V gene are LGHNA and YNFKEQ. Unmatched junction bases numbered 7, after V lost 4 bases and J lost 6 bases. The CDR3 runs 16 residues. The CDR3 bases are TGTGCCAGCAGCCCGGGGACTAGCGGGATGGTTGATACGCAGTATTTT. Translation: CASSPGTSGMVDTQYF.

The chain carries TRBV18 and TRBJ2-2, with D unresolved. The germline CDR1 and CDR2 sequences are KGHSH and LQKENI. With 5 bases removed from V and 10 bases from J, the gap between germline ends came to 14 bases. There are 13 residues in the CDR3. CDR3: CASSSDGMAELFF. CDR3 nucleotides: TGTGCCAGCTCATCGGACGGAATGGCGGAGCTGTTTTTT.

The chain carries TRBV19 and TRBJ1-1; D remains unclear. The germline CDR1 and CDR2 sequences are LNHDA and SQIVND (reference sequence). CDR3 size: 12 residues. Trimming pared 6 bases from V and 0 bases from J, leaving 5 bases between. Here the CDR3 reads CASRGMNTEAFF. DNA for the CDR3: TGTGCCAGTAGGGGCATGAACACTGAAGCTTTCTTT.

This clone turned up a few times. The chain uses TRBV18 and TRBJ2-3, with 11 bases lining up with TRBD1. Trimming removed 3 bases from V and 3 bases from J; junction bases left unmatched: 2. CDR3 length: 15 residues. Germline-derived CDR1 and CDR2 are KGHSH and LQKENI. The CDR3: CASSPGQGDTDTQYF. The CDR3 nucleotides read TGTGCCAGCTCACCGGGACAGGGGGATACAGATACGCAGTATTTT.

This chain joins TRBV6-1 and TRBJ2-3; no clear D gene. CDR3 length equals 14 residues. The V end lost 1 base, the J end lost 9 bases, and 14 bases lay between the germline ends. CDR1 is MNHNS and CDR2 is SASEGT in the germline V gene. The CDR3 DNA follows: TGTGCCAGCAGTGAAGAATTCCATATAAAAACGCAGTATTTT. Its translation: CASSEEFHIKTQYF.

Only one count was recorded for this clone. The chain has TRBV5-1 and TRBJ2-7; maybe TRBD1 (6 bases). The germline V gene encodes CDR1 SGHRS and CDR2 YFSETQ. V was shortened by 2 bases and J by 3 bases, with 15 bases between the two germline ends. The CDR3 covers 15 residues. CDR3 in amino acids: CASSLRSRDNYEQYF. The DNA for the CDR3 is TGCGCCAGCAGCTTACGGTCCCGGGACAACTACGAGCAGTACTTC.

The CDR3 DNA reads as TGCGCCAGCAGCCAGCCTCTAGCGGGGGGTACCCAGTACTTC. Translating gives CASSQPLAGGTQYF. V usage is TRBV4-1 and J usage is TRBJ2-5; TRBD2 aligns across 11 bases. The V gene end was trimmed by 3 bases and the J gene end by 8 bases; junction bases not matched to a gene: 5. The germline gives CDR1 MGHRA, CDR2 YSYEKL. The length of the CDR3 is 14 residues.

The J gene is TRBJ2-3, the V gene TRBV2, with TRBD1 matching over 9 bases. Germline V lookup: CDR1 SNHLY, CDR2 FYNNEI. This CDR3 has 16 residues. With 2 bases clipped from V and 1 base from J, the junction kept 4 bases outside the gene matches. CDR3 sequence (DNA): TGTGCCAGCAGTGAACTGCGACAGGGGGGCACAGATACGCAGTATTTT. Amino acids: CASSELRQGGTDTQYF.

The V and J genes are TRBV6-5 and TRBJ1-2; D is undetermined. V lost 2 bases, J lost 3 bases, and 7 bases lay in between. This CDR3 comprises 13 residues. The V gene's germline CDR1 is MNHEY and CDR2 SVGAGI. CDR3: CASSYGEDYGYTF. The CDR3 nucleotides are TGTGCCAGCAGTTACGGGGAGGACTATGGCTACACCTTC.

The chain employs TRBV6-5 and TRBJ1-4, with a weak D call TRBD1 (6 bases). Trimming removed 2 bases at V and 4 bases at J, with 8 bases between. The CDR3 extends over 14 amino acids. Germline V lookup: CDR1 MNHEY, CDR2 SVGAGI. The CDR3 sequence is CASSYGQLNEKLFF. The CDR3 region has the DNA TGTGCCAGCAGTTACGGACAGCTTAATGAAAAACTGTTTTTT.

This CDR3 is CASSPLPREFENDEQFF. CDR3 DNA: TGCGCCAGCAGCCCCCTCCCGCGGGAGTTCGAAAACGATGAGCAGTTCTTC. V and J are TRBV4-1 and TRBJ2-1, with 7 nucleotides matching TRBD2. The trim removed 4 bases at V and 8 bases at J, leaving 17 bases unmatched. Germline CDR1 MGHRA, CDR2 YSYEKL. There are 17 residues in the CDR3.

This clone was counted between two and nine times. The genes are TRBV29-1 and TRBJ2-7; D gene ambiguous. Germline assignment: CDR1 SQVTM and CDR2 ANQGSEA. The CDR3 length is 13 residues. V was cut by 5 bases and J by 3 bases, with 14 bases left in between. Here the CDR3 DNA reads TGCAGCGTTTACAGTACGACCGACTACGAGCAGTACTTC. It encodes CSVYSTTDYEQYF.

The genes are TRBV6-5 and TRBJ1-5, with D possibly TRBD1 on 6 matching bases. CDR3 length: 15 amino acids. The V end was cut by 6 bases, the J end by 4 bases, with 16 bases between. In germline, CDR1 is MNHEY, CDR2 SVGAGI. DNA of the CDR3: TGTGCCAGCAGCTTACAGGGAGTCGGGAATCAGCCCCAGCATTTT. It translates to CASSLQGVGNQPQHF.

The CDR3 coding sequence is TGTGCCAGCAGCTTAGTTTTACAGGGGGCAGGGGATACGCAGTATTTT. Protein: CASSLVLQGAGDTQYF. The rearrangement uses TRBV7-2 and TRBJ2-3, with 9 bases fitting TRBD1. V shed 1 base and J 6 bases; nucleotides not matched to a gene: 8. There are 16 residues in the CDR3. CDR1 SGHTA and CDR2 FQGNSA come from the germline V gene.

This chain joins TRBV4-2 and TRBJ2-5; 8 bases agree with TRBD1. Germline trimming cut 2 bases from V and 4 bases from J; bases unmatched to any gene: 9. Germline lookup yields CDR1 LGHNA and CDR2 YNFKEQ. The CDR3 covers 16 residues. CDR3 sequence reads: CASSQRRGQGGETQYF. DNA for the CDR3: TGTGCCAGCAGCCAACGGCGAGGACAGGGCGGAGAGACCCAGTACTTC.

This clone is a singleton in its sample. This chain joins TRBV19 and TRBJ1-6; D unclear. V was trimmed by 5 bases and J by 4 bases, leaving 12 bases between them. The CDR3 sequence is 15 residues long. Germline loops: CDR1 LNHDA, CDR2 SQIVND (reference sequence). CDR3 sequence (DNA): TGTGCCAGTAGTCGAGCAGCAGGTTATAATTCACCCCTCCACTTT. Translating gives CASSRAAGYNSPLHF.

J is TRBJ2-5 and V is TRBV7-8; maybe TRBD1 (5 bases). Trimming pared 0 bases from V and 5 bases from J, leaving 7 bases between. The V gene's germline CDR1 is SGHVS and CDR2 FQNEAQ. CDR3 length: 13 amino acids. For the CDR3, the DNA is TGTGCCAGCAGCTTAGCCAGGGCGGAGACCCAGTACTTC. Translated, it gives CASSLARAETQYF. The full variable domain, completed using reference TRBV7-8 and TRBJ2-5, is GAGVSQSPRYKVAKRGQDVALRCDPISGHVSLFWYQQALGQGPEFLTYFQNEAQLDKSGLPSDRFFAERPEGSVSTLKIQRTQQEDSAVYLCASSLARAETQYFGPGTRLLVL.

This chain connects TRBV4-1 to TRBJ2-7; D is undetermined. The ends were cut back, 1 base at V and 2 bases at J, with 12 bases in the middle. CDR3 size: 15 residues. The V gene's germline CDR1 is MGHRA and CDR2 YSYEKL. CDR3 DNA sequence: TGCGCCAGCAGCCAAGGGTGGAAGGGTCCCTACGAGCAGTACTTC. Amino acid sequence: CASSQGWKGPYEQYF.